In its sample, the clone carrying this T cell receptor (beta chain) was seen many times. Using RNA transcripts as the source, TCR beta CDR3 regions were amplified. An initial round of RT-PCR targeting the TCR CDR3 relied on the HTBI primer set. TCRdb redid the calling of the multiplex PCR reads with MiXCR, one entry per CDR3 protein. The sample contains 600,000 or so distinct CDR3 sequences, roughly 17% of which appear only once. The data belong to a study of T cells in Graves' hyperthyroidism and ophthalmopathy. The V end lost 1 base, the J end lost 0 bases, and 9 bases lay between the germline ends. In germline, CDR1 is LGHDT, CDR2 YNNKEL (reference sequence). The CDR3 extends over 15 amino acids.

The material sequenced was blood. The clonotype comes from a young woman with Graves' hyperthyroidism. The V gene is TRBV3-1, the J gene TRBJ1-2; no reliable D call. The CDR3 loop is CASSQGSQANYGYTF. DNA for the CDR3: TGTGCCAGCAGCCAAGGTTCTCAGGCTAACTATGGCTACACCTTC.